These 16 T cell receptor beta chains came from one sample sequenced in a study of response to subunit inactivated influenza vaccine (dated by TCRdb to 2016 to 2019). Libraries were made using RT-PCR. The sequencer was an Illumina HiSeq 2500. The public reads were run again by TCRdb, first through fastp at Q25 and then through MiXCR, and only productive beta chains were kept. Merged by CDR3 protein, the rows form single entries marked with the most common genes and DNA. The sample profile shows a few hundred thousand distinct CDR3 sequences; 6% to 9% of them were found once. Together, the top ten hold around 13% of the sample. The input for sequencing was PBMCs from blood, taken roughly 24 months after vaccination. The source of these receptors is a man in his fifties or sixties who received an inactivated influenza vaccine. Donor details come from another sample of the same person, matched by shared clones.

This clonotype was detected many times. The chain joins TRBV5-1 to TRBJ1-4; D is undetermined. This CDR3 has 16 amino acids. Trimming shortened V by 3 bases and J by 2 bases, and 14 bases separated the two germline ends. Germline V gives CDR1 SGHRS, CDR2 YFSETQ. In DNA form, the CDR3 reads TGCGCCAGCAGCTCTGACGAGTGGTACACTAATGAAAAACTGTTTTTT. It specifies CASSSDEWYTNEKLFF. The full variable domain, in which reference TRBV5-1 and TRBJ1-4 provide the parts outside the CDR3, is KAGVTQTPRYLIKTRGQQVTLSCSPISGHRSVSWYQQTPGQGLQFLFEYFSETQRNKGNFPGRFSGRQFSNSRSEMNVSTLELGDSALYLCASSSDEWYTNEKLFFGSGTQLSVL.

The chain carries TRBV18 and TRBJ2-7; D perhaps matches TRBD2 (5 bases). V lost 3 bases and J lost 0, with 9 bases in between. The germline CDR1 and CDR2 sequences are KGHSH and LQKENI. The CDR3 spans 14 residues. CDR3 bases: TGTGCCAGCTCACCCCGGGGAAACTCCTACGAGCAGTACTTC. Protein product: CASSPRGNSYEQYF.

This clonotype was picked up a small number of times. CDR3 amino acids: CASSYVDRVGQPQHF. CDR3 coding DNA: TGTGCCAGCAGTTACGTCGACAGGGTTGGTCAGCCCCAGCATTTT. V is TRBV6-2 or TRBV6-3 and J is TRBJ1-5, with TRBD1 matching over 7 bases. Germline lookup yields CDR1 MNHEY and CDR2 SVGEGT. J lost 6 bases, V lost 2 bases, and 7 bases had no gene match. This CDR3 has 15 amino acids.

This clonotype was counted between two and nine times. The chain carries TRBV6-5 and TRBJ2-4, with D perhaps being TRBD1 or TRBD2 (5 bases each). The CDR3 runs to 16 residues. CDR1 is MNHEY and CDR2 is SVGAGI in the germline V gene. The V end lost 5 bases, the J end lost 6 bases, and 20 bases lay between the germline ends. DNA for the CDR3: TGTGCCAGCAGTAACAACCTCCTTTGGGGGAGAAACATTCAGTACTTC. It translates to CASSNNLLWGRNIQYF.

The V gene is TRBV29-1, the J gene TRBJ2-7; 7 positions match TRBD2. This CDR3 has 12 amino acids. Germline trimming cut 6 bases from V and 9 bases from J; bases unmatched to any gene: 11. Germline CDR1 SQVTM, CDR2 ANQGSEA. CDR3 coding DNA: TGCAGCGTGGGGGGGGAGGGTCGAACGCAGTACTTC. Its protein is CSVGGEGRTQYF.

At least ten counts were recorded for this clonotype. CDR3 sequence reads: CASSFGQGAYNEQFF. The CDR3, as DNA: TGTGCCAGCAGTTTCGGACAGGGGGCGTACAATGAGCAGTTCTTC. The V call is TRBV2, the J call TRBJ2-1; TRBD1 aligns across 11 bases. The germline gives CDR1 SNHLY, CDR2 FYNNEI. The trim removed 5 bases at V and 4 bases at J, leaving 4 bases unmatched. The CDR3 consists of 15 residues.

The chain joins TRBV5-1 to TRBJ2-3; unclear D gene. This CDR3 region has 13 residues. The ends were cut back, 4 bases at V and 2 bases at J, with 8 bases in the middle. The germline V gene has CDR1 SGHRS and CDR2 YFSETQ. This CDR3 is CASSRTPTDTQYF. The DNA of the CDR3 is TGCGCCAGCAGCAGGACCCCCACAGATACGCAGTATTTT.

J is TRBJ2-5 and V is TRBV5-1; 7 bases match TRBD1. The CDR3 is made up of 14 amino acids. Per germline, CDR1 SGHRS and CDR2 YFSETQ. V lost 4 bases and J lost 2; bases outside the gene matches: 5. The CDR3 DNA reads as TGCGCCAGCAGCATAACAGGGGATCAAGAGACCCAGTACTTC. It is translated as CASSITGDQETQYF.

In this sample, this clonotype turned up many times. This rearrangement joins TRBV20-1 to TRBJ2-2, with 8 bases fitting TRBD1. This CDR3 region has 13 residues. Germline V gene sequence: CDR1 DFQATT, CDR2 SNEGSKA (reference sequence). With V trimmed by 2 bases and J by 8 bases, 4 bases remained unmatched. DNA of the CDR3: TGCAGTGCTAGACAGGGGGCGGGTGGGGAGCTGTTTTTT. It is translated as CSARQGAGGELFF.

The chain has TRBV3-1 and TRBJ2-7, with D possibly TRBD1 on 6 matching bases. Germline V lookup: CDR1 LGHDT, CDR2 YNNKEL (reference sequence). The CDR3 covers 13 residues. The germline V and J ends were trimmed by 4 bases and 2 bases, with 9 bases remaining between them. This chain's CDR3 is CASSRQVAYEQYF. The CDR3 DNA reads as TGTGCCAGCAGCCGACAGGTTGCCTACGAGCAGTACTTC.

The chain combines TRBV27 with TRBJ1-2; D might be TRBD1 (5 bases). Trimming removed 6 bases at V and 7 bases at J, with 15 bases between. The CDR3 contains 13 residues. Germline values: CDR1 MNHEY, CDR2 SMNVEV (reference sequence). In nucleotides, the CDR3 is TGTGCCAGCAGGGACACCCCAGTGGGTGGCTACACCTTC. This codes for CASRDTPVGGYTF.

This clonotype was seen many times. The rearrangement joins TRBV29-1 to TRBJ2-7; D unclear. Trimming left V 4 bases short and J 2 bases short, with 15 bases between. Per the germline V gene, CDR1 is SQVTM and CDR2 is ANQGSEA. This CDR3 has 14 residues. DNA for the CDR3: TGCAGCGTTGGTTCGTTGGGCACTCCCTACGAGCAGTACTTC. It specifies CSVGSLGTPYEQYF.

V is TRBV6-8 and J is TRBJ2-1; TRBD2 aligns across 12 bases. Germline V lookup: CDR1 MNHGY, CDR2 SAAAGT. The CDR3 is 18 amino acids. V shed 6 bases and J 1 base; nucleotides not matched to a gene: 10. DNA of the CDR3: TGTGCCAGCAGACCCAGATGGACTAGCGGGACGTCCTACAATGAGCAGTTCTTC. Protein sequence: CASRPRWTSGTSYNEQFF.

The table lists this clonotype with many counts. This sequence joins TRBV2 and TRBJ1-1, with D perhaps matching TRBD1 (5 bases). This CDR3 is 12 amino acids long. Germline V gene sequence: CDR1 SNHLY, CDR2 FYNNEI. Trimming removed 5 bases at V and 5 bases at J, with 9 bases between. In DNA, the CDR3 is TGTGCCAGCAGTCGGGGGTGGACTGAAGCTTTCTTT. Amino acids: CASSRGWTEAFF.

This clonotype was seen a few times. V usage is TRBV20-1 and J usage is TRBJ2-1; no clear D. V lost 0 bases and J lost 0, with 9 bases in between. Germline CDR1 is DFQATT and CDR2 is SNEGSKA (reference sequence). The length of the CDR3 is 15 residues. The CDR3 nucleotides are TGCAGTGCTAGAGACTTCGGCGGCTCCTACAATGAGCAGTTCTTC. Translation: CSARDFGGSYNEQFF.

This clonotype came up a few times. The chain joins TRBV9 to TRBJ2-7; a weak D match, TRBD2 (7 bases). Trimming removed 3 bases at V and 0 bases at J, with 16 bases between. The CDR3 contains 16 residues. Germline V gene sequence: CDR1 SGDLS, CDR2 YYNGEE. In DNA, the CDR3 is TGTGCCAGCAGCGAGGGGGTTACGGGAGGCTCCTACGAGCAGTACTTC. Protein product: CASSEGVTGGSYEQYF.